This TCR beta chain was documented in a study of OX40 agonist ivuxolimab in advanced cancers. Findings and limits, study-wide: Averaged across samples, CD8+ T cells carried more expanded clones than CD4+ did. At 0.1 to 3.0 mg/kg, clonal expansion of CD4+ and CD8+ blood T cells had occurred by week 6.

The investigators sampled blood at baseline, at cycle 4 day 1, and at cycle 7 day 1. Worth noting for this clone: The antigen remains unidentified.

The assay was immunoSEQ multiplex PCR, and TCRdb's table has in-frame clones only and misses some. The data show around 11,000 clones, 70% to 80% seen once. This sample comprised CD4+ or CD8+ T cells sorted from blood, obtained in a trial of the OX40 agonist ivuxolimab. This TCR derives from an adult with an advanced solid tumor such as melanoma, head and neck, liver or kidney cancer.

CDR3 sequence: CASSLGLAGLYQETQYF. CDR3 coding DNA: TGCGCCAGCAGCCTGGGACTAGCGGGGTTGTACCAAGAGACCCAGTACTTC. V gene TRBV5-1 combines with J gene TRBJ2-5, with TRBD2 matching over 13 bases. Germline V gene data show CDR1 as SGHRS and CDR2 as YFSETQ. V was clipped by 4 bases and J by 0 bases; unmatched bases: 6. CDR3 length: 17 amino acids. Full variable domain (remainder filled in from reference TRBV5-1 and TRBJ2-5): KAGVTQTPRYLIKTRGQQVTLSCSPISGHRSVSWYQQTPGQGLQFLFEYFSETQRNKGNFPGRFSGRQFSNSRSEMNVSTLELGDSALYLCASSLGLAGLYQETQYFGPGTRLLVL.